The 27 T cell receptor beta chains below all came from one sample that was sequenced in a study of PD-1 blockade in classical Hodgkin lymphoma. Time point denoted: newly diagnosed, previously untreated cHL patient sample. From thawed PBMCs, magnetic negative selection was used to isolate the CD8+ T cells. Assay used: immunoSEQ multiplex PCR; TCRdb lists only in-frame clones, some missing. Counted here are fewer than 5,500 clones, roughly 90% occurring once; the ten biggest clones make up 20% to 25%. Sequenced sample: CD8+ T cells from blood. Receptor source: a human donor with classical Hodgkin lymphoma.

The genes are TRBV9 and TRBJ1-2; weak D call: TRBD1 (5 bases). Trimming took off 1 base at V and 8 bases at J, with 18 bases between the two ends. Germline V gene lookup returns CDR1 SGDLS and CDR2 YYNGEE. This CDR3 is built from 15 residues. CDR3 protein: CASSVTPGSGGGYTF. The CDR3 DNA reads as TGTGCCAGCAGCGTAACCCCAGGGTCAGGAGGGGGCTACACCTTC.

This chain connects TRBV30 to TRBJ2-2, with D possibly being TRBD2 (6 bases). Between the trimmed V and J ends, which lost 3 bases and 3 bases, there was a span of 14 bases. This CDR3 region has 15 residues. The germline V gene encodes CDR1 GTSNPN and CDR2 SVGIG (reference sequence). The CDR3 DNA is TGTGCCTGGAGCGGCGCGGGGATCGACACCGGGGAGCTGTTTTTT. Encoded protein: CAWSGAGIDTGELFF.

V usage is TRBV19 and J usage is TRBJ2-7, with a possible D match to TRBD1 (6 bases). The CDR3 runs 13 residues. CDR1 is LNHDA, CDR2 SQIVND, per germline (reference sequence). Trimming removed 3 bases from V and 3 bases from J, with 9 bases in between. The CDR3: CASSMVQGYEQYF. The CDR3 region has the DNA TGTGCCAGTAGTATGGTACAGGGCTACGAGCAGTACTTC.

The J gene is TRBJ2-1, the V gene TRBV9; D remains unclear. Trimming took 0 bases from V and 2 from J, leaving 6 bases between them. CDR3 size: 14 residues. Germline CDR1 is SGDLS and CDR2 is YYNGEE. The DNA for the CDR3 is TGTGCCAGCAGCGTAGATGTAGCCTACAATGAGCAGTTCTTC. It yields the protein CASSVDVAYNEQFF.

J is TRBJ2-6 and V is TRBV5-5; a weak D match, TRBD2 (6 bases). Trimming cost V 4 bases and J 2 bases, with 19 bases left between them. The CDR3 is 18 amino acids. CDR1 and CDR2 (germline): SGHKS, YYEKEE (reference sequence). The CDR3 spells CASSAGQGALAGANVLTF. The CDR3 DNA sequence: TGTGCCAGCAGCGCGGGGCAGGGCGCTCTCGCTGGGGCCAACGTCCTGACTTTC.

The rearrangement joins TRBV7-8 to TRBJ2-7, with 8 nucleotides matching TRBD2. V shed 1 base and J 0 bases; nucleotides not matched to a gene: 5. The CDR3 extends over 16 amino acids. Germline-derived CDR1 and CDR2 are SGHVS and FQNEAQ. The CDR3, as DNA: TGTGCCAGCAGCTTAGGCCTACTAGCGGACTCCTACGAGCAGTACTTC. Amino acids: CASSLGLLADSYEQYF. The full variable domain, in which reference TRBV7-8 and TRBJ2-7 provide the parts outside the CDR3, is GAGVSQSPRYKVAKRGQDVALRCDPISGHVSLFWYQQALGQGPEFLTYFQNEAQLDKSGLPSDRFFAERPEGSVSTLKIQRTQQEDSAVYLCASSLGLLADSYEQYFGPGTRLTVT.

The rearrangement links TRBV4-2 to TRBJ2-2; the D call may be TRBD1 or TRBD2 (5 bases each). Germline V CDR1 and CDR2: LGHNA, YNFKEQ. The CDR3 has 15 residues. With 2 bases removed from V and 7 bases from J, the gap between germline ends came to 14 bases. The CDR3: CASSQRDPAFGELFF. CDR3 bases: TGTGCCAGCAGCCAAAGGGACCCGGCGTTCGGGGAGCTGTTTTTT.

The V call is TRBV13, the J call TRBJ2-5; D remains ambiguous. The CDR3 has 13 amino acids. V gave up 2 bases and J gave up 5 bases, with 9 bases separating them. CDR1 is PRHDT and CDR2 is FYEKMQ in the germline V gene (reference sequence). Here the CDR3 DNA reads TGTGCCAGCAGCTTACAGGATGGGGAGACCCAGTACTTC. Translated, it gives CASSLQDGETQYF.

The chain couples TRBV10-2 to TRBJ2-7, with a weak D call TRBD2 (6 bases). The germline gives CDR1 WSHSY, CDR2 SAAADI. This CDR3 spans 15 amino acids. The V gene lost 7 bases and the J gene lost 0 bases, with 16 bases spanning the gap. The CDR3 DNA is TGCGCCAGCACACCCCTAGCGTATAACTCCTACGAGCAGTACTTC. As protein: CASTPLAYNSYEQYF.

The J gene is TRBJ1-1, the V gene TRBV2; the match to TRBD1 covers 7 bases. Losses at the gene ends were 9 bases for V and 5 bases for J; bases not matched to a gene: 9. From germline, CDR1 is SNHLY and CDR2 FYNNEI. The CDR3 consists of 13 residues. CDR3 nucleotide sequence: TGTGCCAGGCCGGGACAGAGGAATACTGAAGCTTTCTTT. Amino acids: CARPGQRNTEAFF.

The chain recombines TRBV27 with TRBJ2-5; no clear D. The better agreement between TRBJ2-7 and the DNA end casts doubt on the J call. CDR1 MNHEY and CDR2 SMNVEV come from the germline V gene (reference sequence). The CDR3 length is 12 residues. This chain's CDR3 is CASSPASGEQYF. CDR3 coding DNA: TGTGCCAGCAGCCCGGCGTCTGGCGAGCAGTACTTC.

This chain joins TRBV30 and TRBJ1-6, with a weak D call TRBD1 (5 bases). Germline V gene lookup returns CDR1 GTSNPN and CDR2 SVGIG (reference sequence). V was pared by 0 bases and J by 7 bases, with 10 bases between. This CDR3 has 14 amino acids. The CDR3: CAWSVGQGNSPLHF. The CDR3 coding sequence is TGTGCCTGGAGTGTGGGGCAGGGCAATTCACCCCTCCACTTT.

This clone occurred a few times. This rearrangement joins TRBV6-5 to TRBJ2-2; 7 nucleotides line up with TRBD1. Germline-derived CDR1 and CDR2 are MNHEY and SVGAGI. The CDR3 runs to 15 residues. Losses at the gene ends were 1 base for V and 7 bases for J; bases not matched to a gene: 6. CDR3 loop: CASSYFRGTVGELFF. CDR3 sequence (DNA): TGTGCCAGCAGTTACTTCAGGGGGACGGTCGGGGAGCTGTTTTTT.

The V gene is TRBV29-1, the J gene TRBJ2-1; 9 positions match TRBD2. This CDR3 comprises 14 residues. Germline V gene lookup returns CDR1 SQVTM and CDR2 ANQGSEA. V was clipped by 4 bases and J by 3 bases; unmatched bases: 4. DNA of the CDR3: TGCAGCGTTGTCGTAGCGGGAGACTACAATGAGCAGTTCTTC. Amino acid sequence: CSVVVAGDYNEQFF.

J is TRBJ2-1 and V is TRBV11-3; D call uncertain. Germline values: CDR1 SGHNT, CDR2 YENEEA. Trimming removed 4 bases from V and 5 bases from J, with 12 bases in between. This CDR3 is 14 amino acids long. The CDR3 is CASSSWVGHNEQFF. CDR3 in DNA: TGTGCCAGCAGCTCATGGGTTGGTCACAATGAGCAGTTCTTC.

The gene calls are TRBV25-1 and TRBJ1-3; 7 bases map to TRBD1. Trimming removed 3 bases from V and 0 bases from J; junction bases left unmatched: 2. Germline assignment: CDR1 MGHDK and CDR2 SYGVNS. This CDR3 has 15 residues. CDR3 sequence reads: CASSDRQGSGNTIYF. As DNA, the CDR3 is TGTGCCAGCAGTGACCGACAGGGCTCTGGAAACACCATATATTTT.

V usage is TRBV25-1 and J usage is TRBJ2-1; 8 positions match TRBD2. Germline lookup yields CDR1 MGHDK and CDR2 SYGVNS. This CDR3 contains 15 residues. V dropped 3 bases and J dropped 5; count of bases not matched to a gene: 6. The CDR3 sequence: CASSDGGRPHNEQFF. CDR3 nucleotide sequence: TGTGCCAGCAGTGACGGCGGGAGGCCTCACAATGAGCAGTTCTTC.

The rearrangement joins TRBV4-2 to TRBJ2-1; 7 bases align to TRBD2. V lost 2 bases to trimming and J lost 7 bases; unmatched junction nucleotides: 8. Germline lookup yields CDR1 LGHNA and CDR2 YNFKEQ. The CDR3 has 15 residues. The CDR3 loop is CASSQPGRGGNEQFF. Written as DNA, the CDR3 is TGTGCCAGCAGCCAACCGGGGAGGGGAGGTAATGAGCAGTTCTTC.

CDR3 residues: CASSEALEGAGYGYTF. In DNA, the CDR3 is TGTGCCAGCAGTGAAGCGTTGGAGGGGGCTGGGTATGGCTACACCTTC. The chain has TRBV6-1 and TRBJ1-2; 7 nucleotides agree with TRBD1. The CDR3 consists of 16 residues. V dropped 0 bases and J dropped 5; count of bases not matched to a gene: 9. CDR1 is MNHNS, CDR2 SASEGT, per germline.

V gene TRBV10-1 combines with J gene TRBJ2-1; maybe TRBD2 (5 bases). V lost 2 bases, J lost 3 bases, and 5 bases lay in between. Germline lookup yields CDR1 WNHNN and CDR2 SYGVQD (reference sequence). The CDR3 runs to 13 residues. DNA for the CDR3: TGCGCCAGCAGTGAGCGGGACTACAATGAGCAGTTCTTC. It translates to CASSERDYNEQFF.

The chain has TRBV19 and TRBJ2-5; the D gene could be TRBD1 or TRBD2 (5 bases each). With 7 bases removed from V and 1 base from J, the gap between germline ends came to 28 bases. The CDR3 consists of 19 residues. Looked up from germline, CDR1 is LNHDA and CDR2 is SQIVND (reference sequence). CDR3 residues: CASTPTFGATSGSQETQYF. Here the CDR3 DNA reads TGTGCCAGTACCCCAACCTTCGGGGCCACAAGCGGCTCCCAAGAGACCCAGTACTTC.

V is TRBV7-8 and J is TRBJ2-2, with 14 bases matching TRBD2. Germline-derived CDR1 and CDR2 are SGHVS and FQNEAQ. Unmatched junction bases numbered 8, after V lost 6 bases and J lost 2 bases. This CDR3 is built from 18 residues. DNA of the CDR3: TGTGCCAGCAGTTCTGGGACTAGCGGGGGCGCCAACACCGGGGAGCTGTTTTTT. This translates into CASSSGTSGGANTGELFF.

The chain has TRBV9 and TRBJ1-2, with D unresolved. CDR3 size: 16 residues. With 3 bases removed from V and 5 bases from J, the gap between germline ends came to 20 bases. The germline V gene encodes CDR1 SGDLS and CDR2 YYNGEE. CDR3 protein: CASSGEREVQGYGYTF. DNA for the CDR3: TGTGCCAGCAGCGGCGAGAGGGAAGTACAAGGGTATGGCTACACCTTC.

This chain joins TRBV19 and TRBJ2-1, with 7 bases fitting TRBD2. In germline, CDR1 is LNHDA, CDR2 SQIVND (reference sequence). Trimming removed 0 bases from V and 9 bases from J; junction bases left unmatched: 11. The CDR3 totals 16 residues. This chain's CDR3 is CASSIDHGSGGSEQFF. The CDR3 bases are TGTGCCAGTAGTATAGATCACGGCTCCGGCGGGAGTGAGCAGTTCTTC.

The chain is built from TRBV30 and TRBJ2-2, with 10 nucleotides matching TRBD1. CDR3 size: 17 residues. The junction had 9 bases not matched to a gene; V was cut back by 2 bases and J by 3 bases. The V gene's germline CDR1 is GTSNPN and CDR2 SVGIG (reference sequence). CDR3 protein: CAWSLTDRGPYTGELFF. DNA of the CDR3: TGTGCCTGGAGTCTTACAGACAGGGGGCCCTACACCGGGGAGCTGTTTTTT.

The chain recombines TRBV4-1 with TRBJ2-7; 9 bases are a match to TRBD1. The CDR3 covers 15 residues. The germline V gene encodes CDR1 MGHRA and CDR2 YSYEKL. V dropped 2 bases and J dropped 5; count of bases not matched to a gene: 7. The CDR3 protein is CASSQYNRGPDEQYF. CDR3 DNA: TGCGCCAGCAGCCAATATAACAGGGGGCCCGACGAGCAGTACTTC.

This sequence joins TRBV25-1 and TRBJ2-3; tentative D call: TRBD2 (5 bases). Trimming pared 2 bases from V and 1 base from J, leaving 7 bases between. The CDR3 has 14 amino acids. In germline, CDR1 is MGHDK, CDR2 SYGVNS. CDR3 loop: CASSEREGTDTQYF. In DNA form, the CDR3 reads TGTGCCAGCAGTGAACGGGAAGGCACAGATACGCAGTATTTT.